These T cell receptor beta chains were read from a single sample in a study of cytomegalovirus exposure and HLA in healthy donors. The assay was immunoSEQ multiplex PCR, and TCRdb's table has in-frame clones only and misses some. This repertoire shows about 150,000 clones, 70% to 80% found once; its top ten account for about 12%. The sample was PBMCs. These receptors all stem from a man aged 35 to 55 in good health and CMV-seropositive. Both conserved end residues are part of each CDR3. The D gene is left open where the match is weak. Only some rows state a clone size, as once, few, many or a class for expanded clones.

>-|TRBV18|-|TRBJ2-7
TGTGCCAGCTCACCGTCCGGGGACGAGCAGTACTTC
CASSPSGDEQYF
>-|TRBV10-3|-|TRBJ1-3
TGTGCCATCAGTGAGTCGGGGGGTTCTGGAAACACCATATATTTT
CAISESGGSGNTIYF
>once|TRBV7-2|-|TRBJ2-1
TGTGCCAGCAGCAGGGGTCTAAACAATGAGCAGTTCTTC
CASSRGLNNEQFF
>-|TRBV7-3|TRBD1|TRBJ2-7
TGTGCCAGCAGCCCATCGGGGACAGGGGCCTACGAGCAGTACTTC
CASSPSGTGAYEQYF
>once|TRBV19|-|TRBJ2-1
TGTGCCAGCTTAGGACAGAGCTACAATGAGCAGTTCTTC
CASLGQSYNEQFF
>-|TRBV7-9|-|TRBJ2-1
TGTGCCAGCAGCCCCCGACTTGGCCGGGATGAGCAGTTCTTC
CASSPRLGRDEQFF
>-|TRBV5-6|-|TRBJ1-2
TGTGCCAGCACCAAAGATGCCGTTCCGGGACTACCGGAATATGGCTACACCTTC
CASTKDAVPGLPEYGYTF
>-|TRBV7-2|TRBD2|TRBJ2-1
TGTGCCAGCAGCTTAGGGACTAGCGGGAGGGAACAGGAGCAGTTCTTC
CASSLGTSGREQEQFF
>few|TRBV28|-|TRBJ1-3
TGTGCCAGCTACCCCCGGAGGGCCAAACCCTACAAGCCCCCAAGCTCTGGAAACACCATATATTTT
CASYPRRAKPYKPPSSGNTIYF
>-|TRBV5-1|-|TRBJ2-7
TGCGCCAGCAGCTTGGTGGGCGGGACGGACGAGCAGTACTTC
CASSLVGGTDEQYF
>-|TRBV11-2|-|TRBJ2-2
TGTGCCAGCAGCTTAGGAGGATTGCACACCGGGGAGCTGTTTTTT
CASSLGGLHTGELFF
>-|TRBV27|-|TRBJ1-5
TGTGCCAGCAGCCCTAGTCCCGGACAGAATCAGCCCCAGCATTTT
CASSPSPGQNQPQHF
>-|TRBV4-1|TRBD2|TRBJ2-1
TGCGCCAGCAGCCTGCAACCGGGACTAGTTGAGGCTGAGCAGTTCTTC
CASSLQPGLVEAEQFF
>-|TRBV11-2|-|TRBJ2-3
TGTGCCAGCAGCTTAGTAGAACTAGCAGATACGCAGTATTTT
CASSLVELADTQYF
>-|TRBV6-6|-|TRBJ1-2
TGTGCCAGCAGTGGAACAGGTGGCTACACCTTC
CASSGTGGYTF
>-|TRBV5-4|-|TRBJ2-7
TGTGCCAGCAGCTCCGAATTCGGGGGGCGCTTCTTCGAGCAGTACTTC
CASSSEFGGRFFEQYF
>-|TRBV10-3|-|TRBJ2-2
TGTGCCATCAGCACCGGGACACTGAACACCGGGGAGCTGTTTTTT
CAISTGTLNTGELFF
>-|TRBV5-1|TRBD1|TRBJ2-7
TGCGCCAGCAGCCCCGTCCGGGACAGCCTAATGGACGAGCAGTACTTC
CASSPVRDSLMDEQYF
>-|TRBV7-3|TRBD2|TRBJ2-1
TGTGCCAGCAGCTTAAAGCTAGCGGGAGCACCTGAGCAGTTCTTC
CASSLKLAGAPEQFF
>-|TRBV5-1|TRBD2|TRBJ2-7
TGCGCCAGCAGCTTGAATCTAGCGGTTGCCTACGAGCAGTACTTC
CASSLNLAVAYEQYF
>-|TRBV5-4|-|TRBJ2-2
TGTGCCAGCAGCCTGGCCAGCGGGACCGGGGAGCTGTTTTTT
CASSLASGTGELFF
>-|TRBV14|TRBD2|TRBJ2-3
TGTGCCAGCAGTCGTCTAGCGGAAAGCACAGATACGCAGTATTTT
CASSRLAESTDTQYF